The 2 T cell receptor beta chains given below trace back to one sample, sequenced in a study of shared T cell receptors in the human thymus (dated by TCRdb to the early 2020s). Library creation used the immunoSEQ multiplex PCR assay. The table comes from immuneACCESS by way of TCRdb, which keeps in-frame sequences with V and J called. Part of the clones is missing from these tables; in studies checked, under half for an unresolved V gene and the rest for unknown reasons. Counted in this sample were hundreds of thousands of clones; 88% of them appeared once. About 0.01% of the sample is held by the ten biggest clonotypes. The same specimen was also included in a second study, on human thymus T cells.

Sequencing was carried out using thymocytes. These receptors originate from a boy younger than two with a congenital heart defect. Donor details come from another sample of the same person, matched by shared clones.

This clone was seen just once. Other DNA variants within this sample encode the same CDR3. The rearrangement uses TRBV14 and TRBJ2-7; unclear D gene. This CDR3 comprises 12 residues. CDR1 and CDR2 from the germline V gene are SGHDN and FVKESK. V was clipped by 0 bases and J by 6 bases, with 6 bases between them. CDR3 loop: CASSQDPGEQYF. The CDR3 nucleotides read TGTGCCAGCAGCCAAGATCCGGGCGAGCAGTACTTC. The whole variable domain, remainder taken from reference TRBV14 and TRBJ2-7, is EAGVTQFPSHSVIEKGQTVTLRCDPISGHDNLYWYRRVMGKEIKFLLHFVKESKQDESGMPNNRFLAERTGGTYSTLKVQPAELEDSGVYFCASSQDPGEQYFGPGTRLTVT.

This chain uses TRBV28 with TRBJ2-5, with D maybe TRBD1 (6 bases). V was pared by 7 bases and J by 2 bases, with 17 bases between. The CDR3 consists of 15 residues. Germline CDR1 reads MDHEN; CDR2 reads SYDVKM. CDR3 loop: CASTLVGGQQETQYF. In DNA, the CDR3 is TGTGCCAGCACCTTAGTAGGGGGACAACAAGAGACCCAGTACTTC.